This TCR beta chain was identified in a study of blood T cell repertoires in COVID-19. Study background: Researchers got acute and convalescent COVID-19 samples from the United States, Italy and Spain. Sample material is recorded as cDNA or gDNA derived from T cells, B-cell-depleted T cells, or PBMCs.

In the authors' workflow: Researchers report that nucleated cell counts were estimated from reference gene primer amplification. The data were produced by immunoSEQ multiplex PCR, yet TCRdb's version contains in-frame clones alone and is incomplete. That table gives V, J and clone size, and the DNA gave D and trimming. The table records some 250,000 clones, roughly 87% of them present only once. This clone was seen just once. There are 12 residues in the CDR3. The germline gives CDR1 SGHAT, CDR2 FQNNGV. With 5 bases removed from V and 6 bases from J, the gap between germline ends came to 10 bases. The sequenced sample consisted of peripheral blood. This chain connects TRBV11-2 to TRBJ1-1; TRBD1 might be the D (6 bases). This TCR came from a man aged 55 to 70 who had recovered from COVID-19. CDR3 loop: CASSTQGSEAFF. Here the CDR3 DNA reads TGTGCCAGCAGCACACAGGGATCTGAAGCTTTCTTT.